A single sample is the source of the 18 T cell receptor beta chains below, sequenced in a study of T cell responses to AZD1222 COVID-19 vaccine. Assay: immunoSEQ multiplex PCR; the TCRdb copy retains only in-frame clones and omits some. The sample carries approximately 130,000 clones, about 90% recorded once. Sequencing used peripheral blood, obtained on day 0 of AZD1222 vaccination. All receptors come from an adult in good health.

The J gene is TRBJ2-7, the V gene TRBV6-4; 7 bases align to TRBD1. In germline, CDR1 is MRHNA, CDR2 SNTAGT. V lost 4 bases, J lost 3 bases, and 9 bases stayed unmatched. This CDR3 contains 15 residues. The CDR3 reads CASSAYMGQNYEQYF. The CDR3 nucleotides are TGTGCCAGCAGTGCATACATGGGACAGAACTACGAGCAGTACTTC.

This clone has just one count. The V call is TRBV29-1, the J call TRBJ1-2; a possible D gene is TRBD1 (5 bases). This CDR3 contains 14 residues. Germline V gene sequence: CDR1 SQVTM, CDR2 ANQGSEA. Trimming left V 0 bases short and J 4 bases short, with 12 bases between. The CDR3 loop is CSVEEVAGSYGYTF. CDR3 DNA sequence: TGCAGCGTTGAAGAAGTAGCAGGGAGCTATGGCTACACCTTC. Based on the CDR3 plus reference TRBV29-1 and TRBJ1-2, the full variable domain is SAVISQKPSRDICQRGTSLTIQCQVDSQVTMMFWYRQQPGQSLTLIATANQGSEATYESGFVIDKFPISRPNLTFSTLTVSNMSPEDSSIYLCSVEEVAGSYGYTFGSGTRLTVV.

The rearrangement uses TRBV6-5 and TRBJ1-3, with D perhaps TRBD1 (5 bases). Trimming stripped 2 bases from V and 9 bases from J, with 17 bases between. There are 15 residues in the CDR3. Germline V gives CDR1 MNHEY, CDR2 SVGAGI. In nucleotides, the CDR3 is TGTGCCAGCAGTTACGCACCAGACTTAGGGGCCACCATATATTTT. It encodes CASSYAPDLGATIYF.

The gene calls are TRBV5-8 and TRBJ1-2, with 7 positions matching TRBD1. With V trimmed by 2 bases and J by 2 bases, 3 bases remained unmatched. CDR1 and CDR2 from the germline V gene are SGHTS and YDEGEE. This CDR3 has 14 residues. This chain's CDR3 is CASSFRDRNYGYTF. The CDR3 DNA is TGTGCCAGCAGCTTTAGGGACAGAAACTATGGCTACACCTTC. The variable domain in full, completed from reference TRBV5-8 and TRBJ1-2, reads EAGVTQSPTHLIKTRGQQATLRCSPISGHTSVYWYQQALGLGLQFLLWYDEGEERNRGNFPPRFSGRQFPNYSSELNVNALELEDSALYLCASSFRDRNYGYTFGSGTRLTVV.

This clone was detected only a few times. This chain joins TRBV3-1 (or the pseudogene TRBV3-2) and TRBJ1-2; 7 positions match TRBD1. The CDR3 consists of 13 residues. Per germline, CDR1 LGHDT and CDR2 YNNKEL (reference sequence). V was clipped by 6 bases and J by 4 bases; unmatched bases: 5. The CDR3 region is CASSDRAGYGYTF. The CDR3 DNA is TGTGCCAGCAGTGACAGGGCCGGCTATGGCTACACCTTC.

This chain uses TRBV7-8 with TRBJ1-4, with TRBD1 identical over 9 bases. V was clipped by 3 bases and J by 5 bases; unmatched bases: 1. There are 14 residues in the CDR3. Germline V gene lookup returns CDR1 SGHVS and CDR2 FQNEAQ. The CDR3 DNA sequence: TGTGCCAGCAGCTTGACAGGGGGGAATGAAAAACTGTTTTTT. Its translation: CASSLTGGNEKLFF.

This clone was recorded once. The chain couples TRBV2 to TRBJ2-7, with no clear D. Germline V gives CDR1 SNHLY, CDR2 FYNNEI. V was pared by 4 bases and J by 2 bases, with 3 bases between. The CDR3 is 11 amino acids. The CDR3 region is CASSVTYEQYF. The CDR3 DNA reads TGTGCCAGCAGTGTTACCTACGAGCAGTACTTC. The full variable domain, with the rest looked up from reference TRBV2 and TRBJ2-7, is EPEVTQTPSHQVTQMGQEVILRCVPISNHLYFYWYRQILGQKVEFLVSFYNNEISEKSEIFDDQFSVERPDGSNFTLKIRSTKLEDSAMYFCASSVTYEQYFGPGTRLTVT.

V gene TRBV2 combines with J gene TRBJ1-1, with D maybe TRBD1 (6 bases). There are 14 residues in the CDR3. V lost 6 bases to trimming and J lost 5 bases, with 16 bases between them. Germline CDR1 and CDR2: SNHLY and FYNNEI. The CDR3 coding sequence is TGTGCCAGCAGGGATGGTGGGGACATGACTGAAGCTTTCTTT. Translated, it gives CASRDGGDMTEAFF.

The CDR3 DNA reads as TGTGCCAGCTCACGCGACCCAGGGGCCACCTACGAGCAGTACTTC. Translation: CASSRDPGATYEQYF. The rearrangement joins TRBV18 to TRBJ2-7; possible D gene TRBD1, 6 bases. The CDR3 is 15 residues long. With 4 bases removed from V and 2 bases from J, the gap between germline ends came to 15 bases. The germline V gene encodes CDR1 KGHSH and CDR2 LQKENI.

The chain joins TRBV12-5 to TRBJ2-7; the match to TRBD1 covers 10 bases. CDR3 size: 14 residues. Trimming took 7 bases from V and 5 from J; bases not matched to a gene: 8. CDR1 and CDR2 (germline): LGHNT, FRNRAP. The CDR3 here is CASAEQTGGDEQYF. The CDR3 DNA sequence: TGTGCTAGTGCCGAGCAGACAGGGGGCGACGAGCAGTACTTC.

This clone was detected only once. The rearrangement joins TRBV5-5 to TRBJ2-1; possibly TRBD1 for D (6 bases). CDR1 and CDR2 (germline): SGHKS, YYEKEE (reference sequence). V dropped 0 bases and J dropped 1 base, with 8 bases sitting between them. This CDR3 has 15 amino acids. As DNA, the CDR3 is TGTGCCAGCAGCTTGGGACAGGTTTCCTACAATGAGCAGTTCTTC. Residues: CASSLGQVSYNEQFF.

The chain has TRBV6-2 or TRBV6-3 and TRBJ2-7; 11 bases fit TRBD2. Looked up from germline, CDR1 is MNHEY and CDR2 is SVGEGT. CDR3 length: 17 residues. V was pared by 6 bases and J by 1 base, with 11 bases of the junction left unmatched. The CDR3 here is CASSQTSGSVQSYEQYF. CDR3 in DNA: TGTGCCAGCAGCCAAACTAGCGGGAGTGTCCAGTCCTACGAGCAGTACTTC.

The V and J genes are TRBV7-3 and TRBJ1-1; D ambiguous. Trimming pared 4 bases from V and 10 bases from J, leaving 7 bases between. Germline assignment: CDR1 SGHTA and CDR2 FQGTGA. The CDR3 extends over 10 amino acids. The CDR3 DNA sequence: TGTGCCAGCAGCTCCCCCGGAGCTTTCTTT. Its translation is CASSSPGAFF. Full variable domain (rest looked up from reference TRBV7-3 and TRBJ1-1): GAGVSQTPSNKVTEKGKYVELRCDPISGHTALYWYRQSLGQGPEFLIYFQGTGAADDSGLPNDRFFAVRPEGSVSTLKIQRTERGDSAVYLCASSSPGAFFGQGTRLTVV.

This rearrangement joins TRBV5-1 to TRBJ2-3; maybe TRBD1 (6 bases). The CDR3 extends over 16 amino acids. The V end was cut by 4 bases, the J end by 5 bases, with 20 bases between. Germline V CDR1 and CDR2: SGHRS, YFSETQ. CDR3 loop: CASSQKVRDKEDTQYF. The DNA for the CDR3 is TGCGCCAGCAGCCAAAAAGTCCGGGACAAAGAAGATACGCAGTATTTT. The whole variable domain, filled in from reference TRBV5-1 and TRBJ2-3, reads KAGVTQTPRYLIKTRGQQVTLSCSPISGHRSVSWYQQTPGQGLQFLFEYFSETQRNKGNFPGRFSGRQFSNSRSEMNVSTLELGDSALYLCASSQKVRDKEDTQYFGPGTRLTVL.

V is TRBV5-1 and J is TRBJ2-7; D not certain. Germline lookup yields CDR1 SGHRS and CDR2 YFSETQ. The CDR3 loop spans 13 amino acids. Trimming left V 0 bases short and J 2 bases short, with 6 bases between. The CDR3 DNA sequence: TGCGCCAGCAGCTTGGCCAGCACCTACGAGCAGTACTTC. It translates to CASSLASTYEQYF.

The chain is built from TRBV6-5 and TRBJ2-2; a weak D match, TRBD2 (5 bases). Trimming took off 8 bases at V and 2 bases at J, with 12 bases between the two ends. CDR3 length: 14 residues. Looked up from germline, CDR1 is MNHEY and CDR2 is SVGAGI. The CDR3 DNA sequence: TGTGCCAGCCTGAGGGAAAAAAACACCGGGGAGCTGTTTTTT. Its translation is CASLREKNTGELFF.

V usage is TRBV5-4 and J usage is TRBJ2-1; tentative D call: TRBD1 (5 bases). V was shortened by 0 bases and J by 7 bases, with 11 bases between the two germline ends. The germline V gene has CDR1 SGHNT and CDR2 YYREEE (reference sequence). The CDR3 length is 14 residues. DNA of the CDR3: TGTGCCAGCAGCTTGGAATGGGGCTTTAATGAGCAGTTCTTC. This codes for CASSLEWGFNEQFF.

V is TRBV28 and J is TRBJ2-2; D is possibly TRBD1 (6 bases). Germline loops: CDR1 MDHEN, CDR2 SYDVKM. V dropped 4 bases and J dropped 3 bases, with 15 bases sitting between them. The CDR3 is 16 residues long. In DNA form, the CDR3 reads TGTGCCAGCAGTTCTACAGGGCCTGTGGACACCGGGGAGCTGTTTTTT. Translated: CASSSTGPVDTGELFF. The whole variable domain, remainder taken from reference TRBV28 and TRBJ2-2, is DVKVTQSSRYLVKRTGEKVFLECVQDMDHENMFWYRQDPGLGLRLIYFSYDVKMKEKGDIPEGYSVSREKKERFSLILESASTNQTSMYLCASSSTGPVDTGELFFGEGSRLTVL.